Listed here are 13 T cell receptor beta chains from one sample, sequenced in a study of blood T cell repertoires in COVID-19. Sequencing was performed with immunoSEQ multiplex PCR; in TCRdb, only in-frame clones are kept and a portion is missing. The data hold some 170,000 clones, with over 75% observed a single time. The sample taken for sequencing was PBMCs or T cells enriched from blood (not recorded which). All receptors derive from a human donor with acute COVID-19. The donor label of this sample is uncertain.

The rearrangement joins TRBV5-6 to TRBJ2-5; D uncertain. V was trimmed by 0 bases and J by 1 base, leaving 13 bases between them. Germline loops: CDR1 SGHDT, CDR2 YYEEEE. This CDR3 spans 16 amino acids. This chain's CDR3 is CASSLAVAAIQETQYF. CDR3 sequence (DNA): TGTGCCAGCAGCTTGGCCGTGGCGGCGATCCAAGAGACCCAGTACTTC.

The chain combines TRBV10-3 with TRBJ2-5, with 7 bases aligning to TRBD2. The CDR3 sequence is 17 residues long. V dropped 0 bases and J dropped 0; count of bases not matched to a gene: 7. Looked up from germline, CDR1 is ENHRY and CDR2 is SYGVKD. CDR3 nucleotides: TGTGCCATCAGTGAGTCCTGGAGCGGGAAAGACCAAGAGACCCAGTACTTC. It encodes CAISESWSGKDQETQYF.

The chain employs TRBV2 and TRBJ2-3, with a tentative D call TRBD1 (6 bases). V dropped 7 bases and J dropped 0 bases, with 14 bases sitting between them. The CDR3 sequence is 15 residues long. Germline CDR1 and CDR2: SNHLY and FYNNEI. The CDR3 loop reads CASNSPGASTDTQYF. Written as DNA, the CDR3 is TGTGCCAGCAACTCCCCAGGGGCTAGCACAGATACGCAGTATTTT.

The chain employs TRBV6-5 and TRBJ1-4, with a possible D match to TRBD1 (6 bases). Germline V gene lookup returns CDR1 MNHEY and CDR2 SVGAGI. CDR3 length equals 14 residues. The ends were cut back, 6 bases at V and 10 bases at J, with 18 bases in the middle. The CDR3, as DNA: TGTGCCAGCAGGCGGACAGACCAAGGGGGAAAACTGTTTTTT. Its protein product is CASRRTDQGGKLFF.

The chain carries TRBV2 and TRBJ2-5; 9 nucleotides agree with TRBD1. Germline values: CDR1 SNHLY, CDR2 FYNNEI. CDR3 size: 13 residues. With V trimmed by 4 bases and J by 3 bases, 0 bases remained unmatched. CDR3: CASSGDREETQYF. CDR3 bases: TGTGCCAGCAGTGGGGACAGGGAAGAGACCCAGTACTTC.

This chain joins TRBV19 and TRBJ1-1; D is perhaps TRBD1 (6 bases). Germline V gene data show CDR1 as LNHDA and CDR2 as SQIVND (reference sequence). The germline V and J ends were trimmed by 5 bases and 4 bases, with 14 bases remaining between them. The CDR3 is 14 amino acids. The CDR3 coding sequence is TGTGCCAGTAGTGGCCGGGGGGGCTCCACTGAAGCTTTCTTT. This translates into CASSGRGGSTEAFF.

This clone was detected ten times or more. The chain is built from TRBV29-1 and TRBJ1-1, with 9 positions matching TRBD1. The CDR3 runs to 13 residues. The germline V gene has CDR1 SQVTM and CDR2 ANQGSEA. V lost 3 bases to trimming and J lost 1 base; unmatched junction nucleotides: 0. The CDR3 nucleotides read TGCAGCGTTGAGGGACAGGGGAACACTGAAGCTTTCTTT. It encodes CSVEGQGNTEAFF. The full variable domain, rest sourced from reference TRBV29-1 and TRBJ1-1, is SAVISQKPSRDICQRGTSLTIQCQVDSQVTMMFWYRQQPGQSLTLIATANQGSEATYESGFVIDKFPISRPNLTFSTLTVSNMSPEDSSIYLCSVEGQGNTEAFFGQGTRLTVV.

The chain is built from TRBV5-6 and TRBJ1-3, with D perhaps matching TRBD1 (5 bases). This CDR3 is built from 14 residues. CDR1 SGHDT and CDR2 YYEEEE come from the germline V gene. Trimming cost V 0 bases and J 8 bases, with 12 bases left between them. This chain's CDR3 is CASSLDRRGDTIYF. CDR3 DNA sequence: TGTGCCAGCAGCTTGGACAGGAGGGGCGACACCATATATTTT.

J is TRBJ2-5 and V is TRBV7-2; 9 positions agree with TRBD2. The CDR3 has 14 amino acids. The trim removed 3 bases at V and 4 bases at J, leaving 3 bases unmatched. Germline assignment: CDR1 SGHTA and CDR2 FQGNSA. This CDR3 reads CASSLGGGVETQYF. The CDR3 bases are TGTGCCAGCAGCTTGGGCGGGGGGGTAGAGACCCAGTACTTC.

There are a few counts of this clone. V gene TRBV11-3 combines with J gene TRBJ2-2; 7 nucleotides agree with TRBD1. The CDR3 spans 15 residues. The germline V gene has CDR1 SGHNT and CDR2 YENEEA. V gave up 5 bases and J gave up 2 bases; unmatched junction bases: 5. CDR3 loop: CASSLGTENTGELFF. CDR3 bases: TGTGCCAGCAGCCTAGGGACAGAAAACACCGGGGAGCTGTTTTTT.

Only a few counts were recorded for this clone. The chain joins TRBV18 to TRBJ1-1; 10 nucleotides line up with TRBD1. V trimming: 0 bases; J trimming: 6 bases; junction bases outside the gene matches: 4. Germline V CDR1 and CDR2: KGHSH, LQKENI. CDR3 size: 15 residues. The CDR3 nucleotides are TGTGCCAGCTCACCACCGACAGGGGGCGATTCTGAAGCTTTCTTT. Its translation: CASSPPTGGDSEAFF.

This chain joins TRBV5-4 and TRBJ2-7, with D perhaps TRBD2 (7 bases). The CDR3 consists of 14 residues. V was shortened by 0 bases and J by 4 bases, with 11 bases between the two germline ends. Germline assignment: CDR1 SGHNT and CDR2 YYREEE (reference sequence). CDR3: CASSLGGGDYEQYF. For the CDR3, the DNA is TGTGCCAGCAGCTTGGGAGGGGGGGATTACGAGCAGTACTTC.

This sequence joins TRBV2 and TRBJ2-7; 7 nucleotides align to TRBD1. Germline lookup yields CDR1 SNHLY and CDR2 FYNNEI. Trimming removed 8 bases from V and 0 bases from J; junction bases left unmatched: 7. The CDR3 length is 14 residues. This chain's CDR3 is CASRTGGSSYEQYF. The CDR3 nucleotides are TGTGCCAGCCGGACAGGTGGAAGCTCCTACGAGCAGTACTTC.